This T cell receptor beta chain came from a study of T cell responses to AZD1222 COVID-19 vaccine. This table comes from immunoSEQ multiplex PCR, and its TCRdb copy is limited to in-frame clones, with some not included. The profile shows 150,000 to 200,000 clones, around nine tenths of them singletons. Per the germline V gene, CDR1 is GTSNPN and CDR2 is SVGIG (reference sequence). V dropped 2 bases and J dropped 5 bases, with 15 bases sitting between them. CDR3 length: 14 residues. This clonotype was obtained from an adult who received the MenACWY meningococcal vaccine as a control. The material was peripheral blood, obtained 28 days after the second dose of the MenACWY control vaccine. The chain couples TRBV30 to TRBJ2-5, with D perhaps matching TRBD2 (7 bases). CDR3 residues: CAWSSGGATETQYF. The CDR3 DNA reads as TGTGCCTGGAGTTCGGGGGGCGCTACGGAGACCCAGTACTTC. The whole variable domain, remainder taken from reference TRBV30 and TRBJ2-5, is SQTIHQWPATLVQPVGSPLSLECTVEGTSNPNLYWYRQAAGRGLQLLFYSVGIGQISSEVPQNLSASRPQDRQFILSSKKLLLSDSGFYLCAWSSGGATETQYFGPGTRLLVL.